Below, one T cell receptor (beta chain) is given with its context. The target antigen is unknown. The data are from a study of OX40 agonist ivuxolimab in advanced cancers. Study in general: Patients received the agonistic anti-OX40 (CD134) antibody ivuxolimab.

Findings and limits, study-wide: Circulating CD4+ and CD8+ T cells showed clonal expansion by week 6 at 0.1 to 3.0 mg/kg.

Profiling relied on immunoSEQ multiplex PCR, and the TCRdb table lists in-frame clones only, not all of them. This table holds over 45,000 clones, 85% found once. Germline CDR1 is SGHRS and CDR2 is YFSETQ. J lost 8 bases, V lost 0 bases, and 4 bases had no gene match. The CDR3 is made up of 14 amino acids. The chain has TRBV5-1 and TRBJ2-4, with TRBD1 matching over 8 bases. This clonotype was sampled from an adult with an advanced solid tumor such as melanoma, head and neck, liver or kidney cancer. The material sequenced was CD4+ or CD8+ T cells sorted from blood, taken in a trial of the OX40 agonist ivuxolimab. The CDR3 sequence is CASSLADRGDIQYF. As DNA, the CDR3 is TGCGCCAGCAGCTTGGCTGACAGGGGTGACATTCAGTACTTC.